This TCR beta chain came from a study of neoadjuvant anti-PD-1 for oral cavity cancer. Germline V gives CDR1 SGHTA, CDR2 FQGTGA. The CDR3 covers 15 residues. Trimming took 7 bases from V and 3 from J, leaving 18 bases between them. Repertoires were generated with immunoSEQ multiplex PCR, while TCRdb's copy carries only in-frame clones and drops some. The sample consists of over 8,500 clones, about 68% of them appearing once. The study's findings and limits: Post-treatment tumors with larger preexisting clones showed more shrinkage.

Sample share makes this clone medium-sized. What it binds is not known. This sequence joins TRBV7-3 and TRBJ1-2; D not resolved. The receptor was derived from a person between 35 and 79 years old with oral cavity squamous cell carcinoma. The material sequenced was tumor tissue, taken before nivolumab (anti-PD-1) treatment. For the CDR3, the DNA is TGTGCCAGCACACCCGAGCCGACATTCGACTATGGCTACACCTTC. Translated: CASTPEPTFDYGYTF.